The TCR beta chain described here comes from a study of shared clonotypes between healthy human individuals (dated by TCRdb to the early 2020s). Concerning the study at large: A few men and a couple of women, aged 18 to 49 years, made up the cohort. Each donor's leukapheresis produced roughly between roughly 0.9 and 9 billion PBMCs. To increase sequencing depth and limit assay-specific biases, different laboratories used diverse techniques to prepare libraries and sequence TCR repertoires. To estimate repertoire size and how much clonotypes are shared between individuals, the study performed deep sequencing of blood TCR repertoires from a few healthy adults. For each donor, CD4 naive and CD4 memory were each given three plates, CD8 naive was given two plates, and CD8 memory was given one plate.

The CDR3 spans 15 residues, from the cysteine through the phenylalanine. Only the CDR3 part of the read is kept: 45 bases, read in frame from the first base. CDR1 and CDR2 are read off the germline V gene as MGHRA and YSYEKL. TCR CDR3 regions were amplified from genomic DNA by multiplex PCR using the deep immunoSEQ assay. For each cell subset, the extracted genomic DNA was distributed evenly across all wells of several immunoSEQ 96-well plates, and each plate served as one replicate. Each replicate PCR for sorted subsets received about 180 ng genomic DNA, equal to about 29,000 T cell genomes. Purified libraries were quantified with a Qubit 3.0 fluorometer, sized on a Bioanalyzer 2100, and re-quantified with the KAPA Library Quantification kit. Every immunoSEQ 96-well plate was sequenced on a dedicated single-read 150-cycle Illumina NextSeq 550 flow cell. As for the original processing: The immunoSEQ output contained only junctional sequences without quality scores, so filtering could not match that applied to full-length reads. To assign V/J genes and CDR3, sequences were annotated against IMGT germline references using PyIR, a Python wrapper for IgBLAST v1.9. Reads were removed for weak V/J assignments (E-value above 1e-6), missing CDR3, stop codons, out-of-frame junctions, or ambiguous translated residues. V3J clonotypes were defined as sequences sharing the same inferred V gene, J gene, and CDR3 amino acid sequence. The percentage overlap between two repertoires was calculated by dividing the number of shared unique clonotypes by the size of the smaller repertoire. Richness of each repertoire was evaluated using RTK rarefaction, the Chao1 estimator, and Recon v2.1 estimates of unobserved clonotypes. OLGA was used to compute generation probabilities for all TCRbeta clonotypes that the gDNA method yielded from a handful of donors. In its TCRdb copy, this immuneACCESS table keeps in-frame sequences only and misses some clones. Where compared with another copy, unresolved V genes explain less than half of these, and the others have no known cause. V and J calls and clone size are as listed in that table; D and trimming were resolved from the DNA. This sample comprises under 650,000 clones, approximately 95% of them detected only once. Together, the top ten hold about 0.064% of the sample.

Broad study findings and their caveats: Pairwise subsampling led to the expectation that sequencing depth would affect the degree of clonotype sharing among donors. Only blood was sampled, and tissue TCR repertoires likely differ from those in blood. Because the study included only a small number of donors, the genetic and exposure-history diversity represented was limited. Clonotypes shared by all four sorted-subset donors showed higher generation probabilities than non-shared clonotypes. About 5% of naive CD4, 3.5% of naive CD8, 2.3% of memory CD4, and about 0.4% of memory CD8 clonotypes were shared across four donors. Rarefaction of sorted-subset datasets indicated incomplete sequencing despite the large sequencing depth. Naive subsets generally had larger estimated clonotype richness than memory subsets did.

Healthy HIV-negative adults with no recently reported acute infections or vaccinations were included as donors. Every donor was a Caucasian adult living in Nashville, Tennessee, USA. CD4+ T cells were enriched by magnetic negative selection; naive cells were then positively selected on CD45RA, and the negative fraction formed the memory subset. Blood was collected by leukapheresis, and PBMCs were isolated by Ficoll-Histopaque density gradient centrifugation and then cryopreserved in liquid nitrogen vapor phase. Analytical flow cytometry was used to check the purity and quantity of every magnetically sorted T cell population. From each sorted fraction, genomic DNA was isolated and quantified by UV absorbance on a Nanodrop 2000c. In regard to this clone: It has no known antigen specificity. No much larger clone exists at a distance of one base, and base qualities are not known.

Sequencing input: naive CD4+ T cells sorted from blood. The cell subset or site label corresponds to: CD45RA+ positively selected. The TCR sequence derives from a woman aged 30 to 39 in good health. The chain was built from TRBV4-1 and TRBJ2-5, with a tentative D gene TRBD2 over 6 matching bases. The DNA end is more similar to TRBJ2-7, so the J call may be wrong. The CDR3 protein: CASSLRRGGSYEQYF. The sequenced DNA: TGCGCCAGCAGCCTTCGAAGGGGAGGTTCCTACGAGCAGTACTTC.